This T cell receptor (beta chain) was captured in a study of shared clonotypes between healthy human individuals. At the level of the study: The study used three CD4 naive, three CD4 memory, two CD8 naive and one CD8 memory plate per donor.

CD4+ cells were split into CD45RA+ naive and CD45RA-negative memory subsets. The CDR3 is 14 amino acids. Germline lookup yields CDR1 SGHRS and CDR2 YFSETQ. V shed 4 bases, J shed 2 bases, and the junction held 6 bases outside the gene matches. TCRdb keeps only in-frame clones here, not all; method: immunoSEQ multiplex PCR. Of 300,000 to 350,000 clones detected, around four fifths appear once; the ten largest clones hold around 9.3%. Sequencing input: memory CD4+ T cells sorted from blood. Subset: CD45RA-negative fraction. This sequence originates from a man in his thirties or forties in good health. The rearrangement links TRBV5-1 to TRBJ2-7; 7 nucleotides agree with TRBD1. The DNA of the CDR3 is TGCGCCAGCAGCGCGAAGGGACAGCCCTACGAGCAGTACTTC. It is translated as CASSAKGQPYEQYF.